Listed below are T cell receptor beta chains from one sample, sequenced in a study of shared clonotypes between healthy human individuals. Only in-frame clones appear in the TCRdb table, and some are missing; sequencing was by immunoSEQ multiplex PCR. The sample records some 1,400,000 clones, approximately 96% being singletons. Material for sequencing was naive CD4+ T cells sorted from blood. The origin of the receptors is a man between 25 and 39 years old in good health. Both conserved end residues are part of each CDR3. D genes are given only for firm matches. Size is omitted from some rows. Given values are once, few, many or a class for expanded clones.

CDR3 protein,CDR3 DNA,D gene,V gene,clone size,J gene
CASSAGGFGGIDGYTF,TGTGCCAGCAGCGCCGGGGGGTTTGGAGGGATTGATGGCTACACCTTC,-,TRBV7-2,-,TRBJ1-2
CASSDRPGTGREQYF,TGTGCCAGCAGCGACCGACCGGGGACAGGGCGCGAGCAGTACTTC,TRBD1,TRBV9,once,TRBJ2-7
CASSVVVAGVTGELFF,TGTGCCAGCAGCGTAGTGGTAGCGGGAGTCACCGGGGAGCTGTTTTTT,TRBD2,TRBV9,-,TRBJ2-2
CASSLEGGGGYTF,TGCGCCAGCAGCTTGGAAGGGGGAGGTGGCTACACCTTC,-,TRBV5-1,-,TRBJ1-2
CASSPSNRGTDTQYF,TGTGCCAGCTCACCATCGAACAGGGGCACAGATACGCAGTATTTT,-,TRBV18,-,TRBJ2-3
CASSPRAPRNEQFF,TGTGCCAGCAGTCCCCGGGCTCCTCGGAATGAGCAGTTCTTC,-,TRBV2,-,TRBJ2-1
CASSRKPQGTGELFF,TGTGCCAGCAGCCGCAAACCACAGGGCACCGGGGAGCTGTTTTTT,-,TRBV27,-,TRBJ2-2
CASSQAGLNNEKLFF,TGCGCCAGCAGCCAAGCCGGGCTCAATAATGAAAAACTGTTTTTT,-,TRBV4-1,-,TRBJ1-4
CASSPPGTSGTTDTQYF,TGTGCCAGCAGCCCCCCCGGGACTAGCGGGACCACAGATACGCAGTATTTT,TRBD2,TRBV13,-,TRBJ2-3
CASSLQGALGEQFF,TGTGCCAGCAGCTTACAGGGGGCGCTAGGAGAGCAGTTCTTC,TRBD1,TRBV5-8,once,TRBJ2-1
CASSFFGTGETQYF,TGTGCCAGCAGTTTCTTCGGGACGGGAGAGACCCAGTACTTC,-,TRBV28,once,TRBJ2-5
CASSADRAVQETQYF,TGTGCCAGCAGTGCGGACAGGGCTGTTCAAGAGACCCAGTACTTC,TRBD1,TRBV6-1,-,TRBJ2-5
CASSTPGLDTEAFF,TGTGCCAGCAGTACCCCCGGGTTAGACACTGAAGCTTTCTTT,-,TRBV5-6,-,TRBJ1-1
CASSPGTGSEKLFF,TGTGCCAGCAGCCCCGGGACAGGGAGTGAAAAACTGTTTTTT,TRBD1,TRBV7-2,-,TRBJ1-4
CASSIDRLAGVHGSTQYF,TGTGCCAGTAGTATAGACCGCTTAGCGGGAGTACATGGGAGTACGCAGTATTTT,TRBD2,TRBV19,-,TRBJ2-3
CASTNTRDVGDYGYTF,TGCGCCAGCACCAACACCAGGGACGTAGGGGACTATGGCTACACCTTC,-,TRBV5-1,once,TRBJ1-2
CASSSRGSPREKLFF,TGTGCCAGCAGCTCGCGCGGGAGCCCCCGTGAAAAACTGTTTTTT,-,TRBV11-2,-,TRBJ1-4
CASSLAGQGVETQYF,TGTGCCAGCAGCTTGGCGGGACAGGGGGTAGAGACCCAGTACTTC,TRBD1,TRBV5-4,once,TRBJ2-5
CASRNTSGRRNEQFF,TGTGCCAGCAGGAATACTAGCGGGAGGAGAAATGAGCAGTTCTTC,TRBD2,TRBV7-9,-,TRBJ2-1
CASSPPGGETQYF,TGTGCTAGCAGCCCCCCGGGGGGGGAGACCCAGTACTTC,TRBD2,TRBV7-7,-,TRBJ2-5
CASSPTTGFPAGAQYF,TGTGCCAGCAGTCCGACGACAGGGTTTCCTGCGGGGGCCCAGTACTTC,-,TRBV6-6,-,TRBJ2-5
CASNRRGGTEAFF,TGTGCCAGCAACCGTAGAGGGGGGACTGAAGCTTTCTTT,-,TRBV7-2,-,TRBJ1-1
CASSSRTDPHYEQYF,TGTGCCAGCAGCTCTCGTACAGATCCTCACTACGAGCAGTACTTC,-,TRBV7-9,few,TRBJ2-7
CACRTPGMNTEAFF,TGTGCCTGTCGGACCCCGGGTATGAACACTGAAGCTTTCTTT,-,TRBV30,-,TRBJ1-1